This paragraph reports one TCR beta chain. The data stem from a study of CD8+ T cells in alopecia areata. Following RNA extraction, reverse transcription yielded cDNA that acted as the sequencing template. The repertoire was sequenced with immunoSEQ multiplex PCR; TCRdb's copy has only in-frame clones and lacks some. The table has 200,000 to 250,000 clones, about 64% seen once. Regarding treatment: oral pan-JAK inhibitor, 5-10 mg twice daily. The CDR3 is 15 amino acids. V gave up 6 bases and J gave up 1 base, with 14 bases separating them. The germline V gene has CDR1 SGHTA and CDR2 FQGTGA. The source of this sequence is a human donor with alopecia areata. The rearrangement links TRBV7-3 to TRBJ2-3; TRBD1 might be the D (5 bases). This specimen was CD4+ T cells sorted from blood, taken at week 4, from a patient treated with tofacitinib. This CDR3 reads CASSFRGYRTDTQYF. The CDR3 nucleotides read TGTGCCAGCAGTTTTAGGGGTTATCGCACAGATACGCAGTATTTT.